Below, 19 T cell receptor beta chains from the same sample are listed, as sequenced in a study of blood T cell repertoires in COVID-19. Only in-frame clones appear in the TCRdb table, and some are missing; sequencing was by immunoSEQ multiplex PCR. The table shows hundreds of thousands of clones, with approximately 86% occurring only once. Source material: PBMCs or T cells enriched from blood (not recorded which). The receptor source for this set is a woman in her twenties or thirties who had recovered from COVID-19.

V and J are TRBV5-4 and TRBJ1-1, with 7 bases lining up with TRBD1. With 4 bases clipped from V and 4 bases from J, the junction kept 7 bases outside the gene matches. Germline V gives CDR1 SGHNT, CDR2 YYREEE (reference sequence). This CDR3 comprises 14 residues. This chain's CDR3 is CASSPGTVGTEAFF. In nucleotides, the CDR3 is TGTGCCAGCAGCCCAGGGACAGTTGGCACTGAAGCTTTCTTT.

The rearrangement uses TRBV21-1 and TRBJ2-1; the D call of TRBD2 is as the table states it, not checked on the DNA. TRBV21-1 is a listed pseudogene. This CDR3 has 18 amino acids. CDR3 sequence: CASSKERLSSGRQNEQFF. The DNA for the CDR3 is TGTGCCAGCAGCAAAGAAAGGTTGTCTAGCGGGAGACAGAATGAGCAGTTCTTC.

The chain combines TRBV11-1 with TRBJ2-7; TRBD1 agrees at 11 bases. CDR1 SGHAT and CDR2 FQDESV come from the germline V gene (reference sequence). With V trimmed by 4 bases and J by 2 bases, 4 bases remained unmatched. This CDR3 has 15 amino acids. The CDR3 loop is CASSSRTGGPYEQYF. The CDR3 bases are TGTGCCAGCAGCTCCAGGACAGGGGGCCCCTACGAGCAGTACTTC.

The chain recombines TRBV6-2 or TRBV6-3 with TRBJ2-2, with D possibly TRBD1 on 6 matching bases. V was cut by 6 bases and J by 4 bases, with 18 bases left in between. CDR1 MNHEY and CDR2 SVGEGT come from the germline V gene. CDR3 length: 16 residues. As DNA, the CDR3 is TGTGCCAGCAGCCTCCGGACAGCCCGGGGCACCGGGGAGCTGTTTTTT. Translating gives CASSLRTARGTGELFF.

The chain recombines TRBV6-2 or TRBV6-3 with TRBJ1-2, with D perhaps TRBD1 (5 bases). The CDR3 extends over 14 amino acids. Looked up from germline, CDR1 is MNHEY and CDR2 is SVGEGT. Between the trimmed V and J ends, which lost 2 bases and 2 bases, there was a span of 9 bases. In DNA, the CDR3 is TGTGCCAGCAGTTACGTACAGGCCAACTATGGCTACACCTTC. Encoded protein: CASSYVQANYGYTF.

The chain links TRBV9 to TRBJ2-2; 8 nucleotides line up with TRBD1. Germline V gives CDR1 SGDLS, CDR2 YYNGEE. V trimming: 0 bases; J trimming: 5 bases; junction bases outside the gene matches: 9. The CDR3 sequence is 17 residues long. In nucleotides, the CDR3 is TGTGCCAGCAGCGTAGGGCGGCAGGGGGCAAAAACCGGGGAGCTGTTTTTT. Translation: CASSVGRQGAKTGELFF.

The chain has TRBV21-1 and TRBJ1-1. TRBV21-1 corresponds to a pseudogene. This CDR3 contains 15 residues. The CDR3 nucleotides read TGTGCCAGCAGCAAATTAGAGAAAACCAACACTGAAGCTTTCTTT. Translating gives CASSKLEKTNTEAFF.

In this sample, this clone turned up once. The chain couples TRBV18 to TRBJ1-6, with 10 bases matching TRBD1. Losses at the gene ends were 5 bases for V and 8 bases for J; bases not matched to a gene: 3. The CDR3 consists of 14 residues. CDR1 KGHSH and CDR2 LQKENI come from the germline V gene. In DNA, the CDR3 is TGTGCCAGCTCAGGGGACAGGGGTTATTCACCCCTCCACTTT. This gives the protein CASSGDRGYSPLHF.

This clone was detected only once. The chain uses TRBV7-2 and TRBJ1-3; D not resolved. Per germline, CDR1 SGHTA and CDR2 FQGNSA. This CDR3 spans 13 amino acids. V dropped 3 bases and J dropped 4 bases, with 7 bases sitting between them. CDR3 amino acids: CASSFDQGNTIYF. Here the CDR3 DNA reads TGTGCCAGCAGCTTTGATCAGGGAAACACCATATATTTT. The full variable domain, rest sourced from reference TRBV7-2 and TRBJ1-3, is GAGVSQSPSNKVTEKGKDVELRCDPISGHTALYWYRQSLGQGLEFLIYFQGNSAPDKSGLPSDRFSAERTGGSVSTLTIQRTQQEDSAVYLCASSFDQGNTIYFGEGSWLTVV.

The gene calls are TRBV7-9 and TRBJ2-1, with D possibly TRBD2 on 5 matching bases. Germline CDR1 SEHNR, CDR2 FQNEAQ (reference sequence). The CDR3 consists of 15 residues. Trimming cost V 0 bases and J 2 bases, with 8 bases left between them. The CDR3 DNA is TGTGCCAGCAGCTTAGCGGGAGACCCCTACAATGAGCAGTTCTTC. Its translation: CASSLAGDPYNEQFF.

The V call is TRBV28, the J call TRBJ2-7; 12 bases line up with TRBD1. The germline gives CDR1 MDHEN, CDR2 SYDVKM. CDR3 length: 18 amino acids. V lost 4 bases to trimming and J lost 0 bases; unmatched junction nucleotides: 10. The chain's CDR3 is CASSSRDRGPTSSYEQYF. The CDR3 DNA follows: TGTGCCAGCAGTTCACGGGACAGGGGGCCTACTAGCTCCTACGAGCAGTACTTC.

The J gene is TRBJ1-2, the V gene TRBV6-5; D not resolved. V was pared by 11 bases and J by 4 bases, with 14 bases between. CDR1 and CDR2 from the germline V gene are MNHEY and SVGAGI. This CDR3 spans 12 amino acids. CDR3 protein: CAGYSFLYGYTF. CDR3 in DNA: TGTGCCGGCTACAGCTTTCTCTATGGCTACACCTTC.

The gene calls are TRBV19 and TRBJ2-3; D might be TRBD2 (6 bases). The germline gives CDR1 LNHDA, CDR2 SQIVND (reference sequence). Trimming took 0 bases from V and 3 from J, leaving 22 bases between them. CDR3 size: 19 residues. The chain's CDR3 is CASSIEPLWREHGTDTQYF. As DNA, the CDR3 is TGTGCCAGTAGTATAGAGCCCCTTTGGAGGGAGCATGGGACAGATACGCAGTATTTT.

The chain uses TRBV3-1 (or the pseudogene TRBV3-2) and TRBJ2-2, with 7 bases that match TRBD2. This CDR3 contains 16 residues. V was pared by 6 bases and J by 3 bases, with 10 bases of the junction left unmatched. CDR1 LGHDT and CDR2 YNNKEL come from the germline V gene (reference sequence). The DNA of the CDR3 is TGTGCCAGCAGAGATGACTGGGGAGGGGACACCGGGGAGCTGTTTTTT. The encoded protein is CASRDDWGGDTGELFF.

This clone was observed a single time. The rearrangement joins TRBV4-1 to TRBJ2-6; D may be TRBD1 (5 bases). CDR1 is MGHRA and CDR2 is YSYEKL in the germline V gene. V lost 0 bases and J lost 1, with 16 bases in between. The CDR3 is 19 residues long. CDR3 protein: CASSQDRARVWSGANVLTF. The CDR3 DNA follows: TGCGCCAGCAGCCAAGATCGGGCCAGGGTATGGTCTGGGGCCAACGTCCTGACTTTC.

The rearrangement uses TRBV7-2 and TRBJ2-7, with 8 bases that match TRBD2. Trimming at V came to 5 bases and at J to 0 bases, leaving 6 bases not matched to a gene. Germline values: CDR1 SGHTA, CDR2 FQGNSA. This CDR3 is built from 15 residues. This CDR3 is CASSHNGRGSYEQYF. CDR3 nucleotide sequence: TGTGCCAGCAGCCACAACGGGAGGGGCTCCTACGAGCAGTACTTC.

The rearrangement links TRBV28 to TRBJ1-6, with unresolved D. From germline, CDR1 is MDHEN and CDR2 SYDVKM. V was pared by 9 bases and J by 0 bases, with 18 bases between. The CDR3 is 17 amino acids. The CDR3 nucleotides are TGTGCCAGTAGGTGGAGCAGTATCAGCTCCTATAATTCACCCCTCCACTTT. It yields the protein CASRWSSISSYNSPLHF.

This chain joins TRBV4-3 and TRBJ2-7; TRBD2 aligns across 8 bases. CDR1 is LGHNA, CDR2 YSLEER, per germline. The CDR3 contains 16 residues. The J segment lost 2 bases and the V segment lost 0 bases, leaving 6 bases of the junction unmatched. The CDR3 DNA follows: TGCGCCAGCAGCCAAGATATCCGGGGGGGCACCTACGAGCAGTACTTC. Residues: CASSQDIRGGTYEQYF.

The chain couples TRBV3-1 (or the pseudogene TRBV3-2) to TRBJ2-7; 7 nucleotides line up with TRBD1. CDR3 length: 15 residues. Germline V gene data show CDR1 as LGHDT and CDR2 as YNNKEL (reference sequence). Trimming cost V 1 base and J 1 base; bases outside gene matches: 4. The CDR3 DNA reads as TGTGCCAGCAGCCAAGCTGCCAGGGGGTCCTACGAGCAGTACTTC. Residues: CASSQAARGSYEQYF.